The 26 T cell receptor beta chains below were found in one sample sequenced in a study of CD8 T cells in ankylosing spondylitis. Study results and limitations: A motif in TCR beta, a set of fewer than ten highly homologous variants, appeared characteristic of ankylosing spondylitis blood.

Their recognized antigens are unknown. MiXCR, run by TCRdb on the 5' RACE reads, gives a single entry per CDR3 protein. Counted here are around 430,000 distinct CDR3 sequences, 17% occurring once; the ten biggest clones make up approximately 1%. The specimen was blood, either unsorted or a sorted T cell fraction (not recorded which). The receptors shown here come from a male donor with ankylosing spondylitis.

In its sample, this clonotype was seen a few times. The chain recombines TRBV6-2 or TRBV6-3 with TRBJ1-5, with D unclear. Germline CDR1 is MNHEY and CDR2 is SVGEGT. The V end lost 6 bases, the J end lost 1 base, and 13 bases lay between the germline ends. The CDR3 covers 15 residues. CDR3 coding DNA: TGTGCCAGCAGGCCCCGGGGATCCAGCAATCAGCCCCAGCATTTT. Amino acids: CASRPRGSSNQPQHF.

A few counts support this clonotype. The V gene is TRBV14, the J gene TRBJ1-6, with D possibly being TRBD1 (6 bases). Germline loops: CDR1 SGHDN, CDR2 FVKESK. Trimming cost V 8 bases and J 0 bases, with 8 bases left between them. The CDR3 covers 14 residues. CDR3 bases: TGTGCCAGCGGACAGAGCTCCTATAATTCACCCCTCCACTTT. Translated, it gives CASGQSSYNSPLHF.

This chain joins TRBV7-2 and TRBJ2-3, with TRBD2 as a possible D gene (7 bases). V shed 6 bases and J shed 6 bases, with 19 bases lying between them. From germline, CDR1 is SGHTA and CDR2 FQGNSA. CDR3 length equals 15 residues. CDR3 residues: CASSSRGPLGDTQYF. The CDR3 DNA follows: TGTGCCAGCAGTTCGCGGGGGCCCCTGGGGGATACGCAGTATTTT. The full variable domain, completed using reference TRBV7-2 and TRBJ2-3, is GAGVSQSPSNKVTEKGKDVELRCDPISGHTALYWYRQSLGQGLEFLIYFQGNSAPDKSGLPSDRFSAERTGGSVSTLTIQRTQQEDSAVYLCASSSRGPLGDTQYFGPGTRLTVL.

This clonotype has more than one count but fewer than ten. The CDR3 DNA follows: TGCAGTGCTAGAGATTGGCTAGCAACGTCCAATGAGCAGTTCTTC. It specifies CSARDWLATSNEQFF. This chain connects TRBV20-1 to TRBJ2-1, with a possible D match to TRBD2 (5 bases). Germline CDR1 and CDR2: DFQATT and SNEGSKA (reference sequence). V lost 0 bases and J 6 bases, leaving 15 bases between the germline ends. The length of the CDR3 is 15 residues.

This clonotype occurred a few times. This sequence joins TRBV11-2 and TRBJ1-2; D gene unclear. The CDR3 runs to 15 residues. The germline gives CDR1 SGHAT, CDR2 FQNNGV. Trimming stripped 7 bases from V and 1 base from J, with 16 bases between. This CDR3 reads CASKPLGGNNYGYTF. The DNA of the CDR3 is TGTGCCAGCAAACCTCTGGGAGGGAATAACTATGGCTACACCTTC.

This clonotype was seen a few times. The chain has TRBV6-1 and TRBJ2-3; D possibly uses TRBD1 or TRBD2 (5 bases each). Germline-derived CDR1 and CDR2 are MNHNS and SASEGT. The CDR3 totals 14 residues. Trimming removed 7 bases from V and 2 bases from J, with 13 bases in between. The CDR3 DNA sequence: TGTGCCAGCATGACGAGGGGCTCCACAGATACGCAGTATTTT. Its protein product is CASMTRGSTDTQYF.

This clonotype was detected a few times. This chain uses TRBV6-1 with TRBJ1-5; unclear D gene. Between the trimmed V and J ends, which lost 1 base and 2 bases, there was a span of 3 bases. Germline lookup yields CDR1 MNHNS and CDR2 SASEGT. The CDR3 runs 13 residues. The CDR3 region is CASSEEGNQPQHF. The CDR3 DNA reads as TGTGCCAGCAGTGAAGAGGGCAATCAGCCCCAGCATTTT.

This clonotype came up a few times. The gene calls are TRBV28 and TRBJ2-7, with D maybe TRBD2 (6 bases). V lost 4 bases to trimming and J lost 4 bases, with 20 bases between them. Per the germline V gene, CDR1 is MDHEN and CDR2 is SYDVKM. This CDR3 is built from 16 residues. CDR3 amino acids: CASSSPGVPVPYEQYF. The CDR3 nucleotides are TGTGCCAGCAGTTCCCCGGGGGTCCCGGTCCCTTACGAGCAGTACTTC.

The CDR3 protein is CASKGGADTQYF. The CDR3 DNA follows: TGTGCCAGCAAAGGGGGGGCAGATACGCAGTATTTT. The chain is built from TRBV3-1 and TRBJ2-3, with a tentative D call TRBD2 (7 bases). Trimming stripped 7 bases from V and 4 bases from J, with 9 bases between. Germline CDR1 and CDR2: LGHDT and YNNKEL (reference sequence). The length of the CDR3 is 12 residues.

The V and J genes are TRBV6-1 and TRBJ1-2, with D perhaps TRBD1 (6 bases). Trimming cost V 6 bases and J 4 bases, with 12 bases left between them. This CDR3 has 13 residues. Germline V gene lookup returns CDR1 MNHNS and CDR2 SASEGT. This CDR3 reads CASSEVGAYGYTF. The DNA for the CDR3 is TGTGCCAGCAGCGAGGTGGGGGCCTATGGCTACACCTTC.

This clonotype was seen a few times. The CDR3 region is CASSLDSGAYGYTF. DNA for the CDR3: TGTGCCAGCAGCTTAGATTCGGGTGCCTATGGCTACACCTTC. The J gene is TRBJ1-2, the V gene TRBV11-2; D unclear. The CDR3 consists of 14 residues. V lost 0 bases and J 4 bases, leaving 9 bases between the germline ends. Germline assignment: CDR1 SGHAT and CDR2 FQNNGV.

This clonotype was observed many times. The chain has TRBV12-3 or TRBV12-4 and TRBJ2-7, with D possibly matching TRBD1 (6 bases). V dropped 2 bases and J dropped 3 bases, with 14 bases sitting between them. This CDR3 has 15 residues. The CDR3 DNA follows: TGTGCCAGCAGTTTATCGACAGGACGGGGCTACGAGCAGTACTTC. Encoded protein: CASSLSTGRGYEQYF.

This clonotype appeared a few times. The chain employs TRBV20-1 and TRBJ1-6, with 7 positions matching TRBD1. The CDR3 runs 16 residues. Germline V CDR1 and CDR2: DFQATT, SNEGSKA (reference sequence). V shed 2 bases, J shed 7 bases, and the junction held 11 bases outside the gene matches. CDR3 nucleotide sequence: TGCAGTGCTAGATACCTGGGACAGATTTTCAATTCACCCCTCCACTTT. It encodes CSARYLGQIFNSPLHF.

This sequence joins TRBV28 and TRBJ2-5; D tentatively fits TRBD1 or TRBD2 (5 bases each). Trimming took 8 bases from V and 3 from J, leaving 16 bases between them. This CDR3 spans 14 amino acids. The germline CDR1 and CDR2 sequences are MDHEN and SYDVKM. CDR3 nucleotides: TGTGCCAGCTCAAGTGGGGGTCGGGAAGAGACCCAGTACTTC. This encodes CASSSGGREETQYF. The full variable domain, its missing parts supplied by reference TRBV28 and TRBJ2-5, is DVKVTQSSRYLVKRTGEKVFLECVQDMDHENMFWYRQDPGLGLRLIYFSYDVKMKEKGDIPEGYSVSREKKERFSLILESASTNQTSMYLCASSSGGREETQYFGPGTRLLVL.

This clonotype was seen only a few times. The gene calls are TRBV12-3 or TRBV12-4 and TRBJ2-7; no clear D gene. Trimming cost V 3 bases and J 3 bases, with 6 bases left between them. CDR3 length: 12 residues. The CDR3 nucleotides are TGTGCCAGCAGTTTCGAGAGCTACGAGCAGTACTTC. Protein: CASSFESYEQYF.

This clonotype showed up many times. The chain couples TRBV20-1 to TRBJ2-3; 10 bases are shared with TRBD2. Losses at the gene ends were 3 bases for V and 2 bases for J; bases not matched to a gene: 11. Germline V CDR1 and CDR2: DFQATT, SNEGSKA (reference sequence). CDR3 size: 17 residues. Here the CDR3 reads CSASWPSGSPLTDTQYF. The CDR3 DNA reads as TGCAGTGCTAGTTGGCCTAGCGGGAGCCCCCTCACAGATACGCAGTATTTT.

This chain joins TRBV28 and TRBJ1-5, with 10 bases lining up with TRBD1. The ends lost 1 base at V and 6 bases at J; junction bases unmatched: 15. This CDR3 is built from 19 residues. Germline CDR1 is MDHEN and CDR2 is SYDVKM. The CDR3 DNA is TGTGCCAGCAGTTTATTATTCCCCAGGGGACAGGGGATAAGTCAGCCCCAGCATTTT. This codes for CASSLLFPRGQGISQPQHF.

The chain joins TRBV9 to TRBJ2-5; D uncertain. This CDR3 comprises 14 residues. V was trimmed by 0 bases and J by 1 base, leaving 7 bases between them. Germline V gene lookup returns CDR1 SGDLS and CDR2 YYNGEE. The CDR3 reads CASSVGNSQETQYF. The CDR3 nucleotides read TGTGCCAGCAGCGTAGGTAACAGCCAAGAGACCCAGTACTTC.

This clonotype has a count of ten or more. This chain joins TRBV29-1 and TRBJ2-1, with 9 bases lining up with TRBD2. Germline CDR1 is SQVTM and CDR2 is ANQGSEA. V was clipped by 6 bases and J by 7 bases; unmatched bases: 10. There are 14 residues in the CDR3. CDR3 residues: CSVVAGVLGNEQFF. The CDR3 DNA reads TGCAGCGTCGTAGCGGGAGTATTGGGGAATGAGCAGTTCTTC.

The genes are TRBV20-1 and TRBJ2-1; the match to TRBD2 covers 11 bases. The V and J ends lost 5 bases and 8 bases, in that order; junction bases with no gene match: 8. The germline V gene encodes CDR1 DFQATT and CDR2 SNEGSKA (reference sequence). CDR3 length equals 14 residues. The chain's CDR3 is CSALSGGAADEQFF. CDR3 nucleotide sequence: TGCAGTGCTCTTAGCGGGGGGGCAGCGGATGAGCAGTTCTTC.

This clonotype was found a few times. The chain couples TRBV20-1 to TRBJ2-1; 10 positions agree with TRBD2. This CDR3 has 14 residues. Germline V CDR1 and CDR2: DFQATT, SNEGSKA (reference sequence). With V trimmed by 2 bases and J by 8 bases, 6 bases remained unmatched. The CDR3 protein is CSARSLAGVDEQFF. Written as DNA, the CDR3 is TGCAGTGCTAGATCGCTAGCGGGAGTGGATGAGCAGTTCTTC.

This clonotype has just a few counts. This rearrangement joins TRBV5-1 to TRBJ1-2; 10 nucleotides match TRBD1. The germline V gene has CDR1 SGHRS and CDR2 YFSETQ. Unmatched junction bases numbered 9, after V lost 4 bases and J lost 3 bases. CDR3 length equals 16 residues. The CDR3 spells CASSLGWDRGDYGYTF. The CDR3 region has the DNA TGCGCCAGCAGCCTGGGATGGGACAGGGGAGACTATGGCTACACCTTC.

This clonotype showed up just a few times. The chain is built from TRBV6-5 and TRBJ2-7; D is unclear. With 6 bases removed from V and 1 base from J, the gap between germline ends came to 7 bases. The CDR3 has 12 residues. CDR1 is MNHEY, CDR2 SVGAGI, per germline. The CDR3 loop is CASRAPSYEQYF. The DNA of the CDR3 is TGTGCCAGCAGGGCGCCTTCCTACGAGCAGTACTTC.

The CDR3 DNA follows: TGTGCCAGCAGCCACCGGGACAGGGGTAGGACCGGGGAGCTGTTTTTT. It translates to CASSHRDRGRTGELFF. The gene calls are TRBV3-1 and TRBJ2-2; 10 nucleotides align to TRBD1. With 3 bases clipped from V and 5 bases from J, the junction kept 6 bases outside the gene matches. Germline CDR1 LGHDT, CDR2 YNNKEL (reference sequence). This CDR3 has 16 residues.

This clonotype has just a few counts. The rearrangement uses TRBV24-1 and TRBJ2-7; 8 bases agree with TRBD2. CDR1 and CDR2 from the germline V gene are KGHDR and SFDVKD. The CDR3 contains 13 residues. V trimming: 8 bases; J trimming: 11 bases; junction bases outside the gene matches: 13. The CDR3 reads CATNLYRRREEYF. CDR3 bases: TGTGCCACCAATTTGTACAGGAGGCGGGAGGAGTACTTC.

This clonotype was recorded a few times. The chain is built from TRBV20-1 and TRBJ2-2, with D possibly being TRBD1 (5 bases). The CDR3 has 14 amino acids. Germline V CDR1 and CDR2: DFQATT, SNEGSKA (reference sequence). Trimming cost V 3 bases and J 0 bases, with 8 bases left between them. The CDR3 protein is CSARTDTNTGELFF. The CDR3 DNA reads as TGCAGTGCTAGGACGGACACGAACACCGGGGAGCTGTTTTTT.